The rows below give T cell receptor beta chains drawn from one sample of a study of cytomegalovirus exposure and HLA in healthy donors. Measured with immunoSEQ multiplex PCR; TCRdb has only the in-frame clones, and not every one. This sample carries under 200,000 clones, roughly 80% of them seen once, and the ten largest clones take 1.5% to 2%. Specimen: PBMCs. Receptors originate from a man younger than 35 in good health and CMV-seronegative. CDR3s include the opening cysteine and the closing phenylalanine or tryptophan. The D gene is left open where the match is weak. Clone size is not always given. Where it is, it says once, few, many or a class for expanded clones.

size,D,J,V,CDR3,DNA
once,TRBD2,TRBJ2-5,TRBV5-1,CASSQQLAGYGETQYF,TGCGCCAGCAGCCAACAACTAGCGGGGTACGGAGAGACCCAGTACTTC
once,TRBD1,TRBJ2-7,TRBV30,CACRQGSYEQYF,TGTGCCTGTCGACAGGGGTCCTACGAGCAGTACTTC
few,-,TRBJ1-3,TRBV28,CASSLGPNSGNTIYF,TGTGCCAGCAGTTTAGGGCCGAACTCTGGAAACACCATATATTTT
once,TRBD2,TRBJ2-1,TRBV7-2,CASSSGLAAYNEQFF,TGTGCCAGCAGCTCCGGACTAGCGGCCTACAATGAGCAGTTCTTC
-,TRBD2,TRBJ2-5,TRBV5-1,CASSSARTSRETQYF,TGCGCCAGCAGCTCCGCCCGGACTAGCAGAGAGACCCAGTACTTC
-,-,TRBJ1-1,TRBV28,CASSQGGGTEAFF,TGTGCCAGCAGTCAGGGAGGAGGCACTGAAGCTTTCTTT
-,-,TRBJ2-2,TRBV11-2,CASSPLKGQGGELFF,TGTGCCAGCAGCCCACTCAAGGGGCAGGGCGGGGAGCTGTTTTTT
-,-,TRBJ1-5,TRBV10-3,CATHSNSNQPQHF,TGTGCCACACACAGCAATAGCAATCAGCCCCAGCATTTT
-,-,TRBJ2-7,TRBV5-6,CASSLGGRTYEQYF,TGTGCCAGCAGCTTGGGTGGCAGAACCTACGAGCAGTACTTC
once,-,TRBJ2-5,TRBV5-8,CASSLAGIIQETQYF,TGTGCCAGCAGCTTGGCAGGGATTATTCAAGAGACCCAGTACTTC
-,TRBD1,TRBJ2-2,TRBV2,CASSYRGSDTGELFF,TGTGCCAGCAGCTACAGGGGATCGGACACCGGGGAGCTGTTTTTT
-,-,TRBJ2-7,TRBV5-1,CASSLSEPEYEQYF,TGCGCCAGCAGCTTGTCTGAGCCGGAGTACGAGCAGTACTTC
-,TRBD1,TRBJ2-7,TRBV6-6,CASSYSRTGEIYEQYF,TGTGCCAGCAGTTACTCCCGGACAGGGGAAATCTACGAGCAGTACTTC
-,-,TRBJ1-6,TRBV5-8,CASSFGAYNSPLHF,TGTGCCAGCAGCTTCGGGGCCTATAATTCACCCCTCCACTTT
-,-,TRBJ2-7,TRBV9,CASSVGGSEGHKYF,TGTGCCAGCAGCGTAGGGGGTTCGGAGGGGCATAAGTACTTC
-,-,TRBJ1-2,TRBV5-4,CASSPATGRGAANYGYTF,TGTGCCAGCAGCCCCGCCACCGGTCGGGGGGCGGCGAACTATGGCTACACCTTC
once,TRBD1,TRBJ2-7,TRBV6-1,CASNPTGHSYEQYF,TGTGCCAGCAATCCGACAGGGCACTCCTACGAGCAGTACTTC
-,TRBD1,TRBJ2-7,TRBV13,CASSLELGTAHEQYF,TGTGCCAGCAGCTTAGAACTCGGGACAGCCCACGAGCAGTACTTC
-,TRBD2,TRBJ2-7,TRBV27,CASSLSPWTSGRSYEQYF,TGTGCCAGCAGTTTATCCCCCTGGACTAGCGGGAGGTCCTACGAGCAGTACTTC